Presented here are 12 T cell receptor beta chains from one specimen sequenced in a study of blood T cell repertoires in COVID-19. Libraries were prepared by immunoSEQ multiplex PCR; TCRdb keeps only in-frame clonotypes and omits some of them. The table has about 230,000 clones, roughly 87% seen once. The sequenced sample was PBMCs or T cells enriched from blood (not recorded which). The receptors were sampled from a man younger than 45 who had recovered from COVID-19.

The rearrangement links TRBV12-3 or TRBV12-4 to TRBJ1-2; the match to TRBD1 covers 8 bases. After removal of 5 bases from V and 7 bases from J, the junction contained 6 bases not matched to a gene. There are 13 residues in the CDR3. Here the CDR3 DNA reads TGTGCCAGCAGTCCAGCCGACAGGGGTGGCTACACCTTC. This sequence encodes CASSPADRGGYTF.

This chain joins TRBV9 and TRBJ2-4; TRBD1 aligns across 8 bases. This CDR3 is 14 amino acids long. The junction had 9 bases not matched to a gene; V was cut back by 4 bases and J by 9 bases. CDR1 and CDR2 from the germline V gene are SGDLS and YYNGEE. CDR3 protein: CASSPRTGPTIQYF. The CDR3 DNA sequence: TGTGCCAGCAGCCCCCGGACAGGGCCGACCATTCAGTACTTC.

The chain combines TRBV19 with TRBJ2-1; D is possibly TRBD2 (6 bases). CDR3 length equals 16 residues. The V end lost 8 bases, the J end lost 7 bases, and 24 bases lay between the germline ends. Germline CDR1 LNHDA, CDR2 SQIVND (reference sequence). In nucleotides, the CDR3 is TGTGCCAGTGGGGGGTCGGCTCGGGAGACGTGGAATGAGCAGTTCTTC. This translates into CASGGSARETWNEQFF.

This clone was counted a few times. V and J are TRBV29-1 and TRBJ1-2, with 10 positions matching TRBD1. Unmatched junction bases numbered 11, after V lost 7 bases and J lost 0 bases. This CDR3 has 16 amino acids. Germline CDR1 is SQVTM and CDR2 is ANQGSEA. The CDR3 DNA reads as TGCAGCGCTACCCCCAACGGACAGGGGGCTAACTATGGCTACACCTTC. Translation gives CSATPNGQGANYGYTF.

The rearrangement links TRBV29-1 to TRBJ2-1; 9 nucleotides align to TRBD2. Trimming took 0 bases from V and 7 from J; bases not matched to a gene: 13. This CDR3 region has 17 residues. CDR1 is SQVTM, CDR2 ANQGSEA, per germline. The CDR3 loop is CSVEDLLAGSFQNEQFF. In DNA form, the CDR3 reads TGCAGCGTTGAAGATTTACTAGCGGGCAGTTTCCAAAATGAGCAGTTCTTC.

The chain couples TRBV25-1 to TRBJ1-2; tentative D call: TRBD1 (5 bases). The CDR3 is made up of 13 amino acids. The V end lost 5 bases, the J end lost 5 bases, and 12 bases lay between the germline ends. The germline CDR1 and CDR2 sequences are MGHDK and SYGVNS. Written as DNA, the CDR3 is TGTGCCAGCAGTTGGTGGGGGGAATATGGCTACACCTTC. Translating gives CASSWWGEYGYTF.

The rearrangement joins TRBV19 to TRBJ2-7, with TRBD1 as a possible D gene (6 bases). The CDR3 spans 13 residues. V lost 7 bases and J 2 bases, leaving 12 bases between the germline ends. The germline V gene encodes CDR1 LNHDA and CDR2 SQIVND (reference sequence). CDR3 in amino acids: CASNYRVAYEQYF. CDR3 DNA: TGTGCCAGTAATTACAGGGTGGCCTACGAGCAGTACTTC.

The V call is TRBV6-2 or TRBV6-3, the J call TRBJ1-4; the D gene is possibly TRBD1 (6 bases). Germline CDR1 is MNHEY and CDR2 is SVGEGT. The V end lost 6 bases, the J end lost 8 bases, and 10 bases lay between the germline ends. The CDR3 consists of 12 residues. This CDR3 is CASSTGHEKLFF. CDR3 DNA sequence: TGTGCCAGCAGCACAGGGCACGAAAAACTGTTTTTT.

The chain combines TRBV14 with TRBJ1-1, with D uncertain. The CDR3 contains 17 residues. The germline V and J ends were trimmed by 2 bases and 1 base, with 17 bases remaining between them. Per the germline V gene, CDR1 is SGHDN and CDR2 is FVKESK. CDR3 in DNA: TGTGCCAGCAGCCAAATAGGGCGGGCGGTAAAGAACACTGAAGCTTTCTTT. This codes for CASSQIGRAVKNTEAFF.

In nucleotides, the CDR3 is TGTGCCAGCACCCCGGGACAGGGCACCGGGGAGCTGTTTTTT. Translating it yields CASTPGQGTGELFF. The rearrangement joins TRBV28 to TRBJ2-2; 9 nucleotides agree with TRBD1. V was pared by 7 bases and J by 4 bases, with 4 bases of the junction left unmatched. Germline V CDR1 and CDR2: MDHEN, SYDVKM. The CDR3 is 14 amino acids.

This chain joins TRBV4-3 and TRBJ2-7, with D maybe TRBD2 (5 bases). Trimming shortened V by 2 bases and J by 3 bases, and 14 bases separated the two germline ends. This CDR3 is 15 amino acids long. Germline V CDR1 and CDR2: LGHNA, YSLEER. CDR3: CASSQYSDGLYEQYF. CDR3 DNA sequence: TGCGCCAGCAGCCAATATTCGGACGGACTCTACGAGCAGTACTTC.

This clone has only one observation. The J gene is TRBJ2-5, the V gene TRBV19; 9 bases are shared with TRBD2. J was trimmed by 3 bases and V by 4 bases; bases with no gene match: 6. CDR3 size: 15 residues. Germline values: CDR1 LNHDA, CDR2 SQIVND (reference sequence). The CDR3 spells CASSTLAGRKETQYF. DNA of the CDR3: TGTGCCAGTAGTACCCTAGCGGGACGAAAAGAGACCCAGTACTTC.